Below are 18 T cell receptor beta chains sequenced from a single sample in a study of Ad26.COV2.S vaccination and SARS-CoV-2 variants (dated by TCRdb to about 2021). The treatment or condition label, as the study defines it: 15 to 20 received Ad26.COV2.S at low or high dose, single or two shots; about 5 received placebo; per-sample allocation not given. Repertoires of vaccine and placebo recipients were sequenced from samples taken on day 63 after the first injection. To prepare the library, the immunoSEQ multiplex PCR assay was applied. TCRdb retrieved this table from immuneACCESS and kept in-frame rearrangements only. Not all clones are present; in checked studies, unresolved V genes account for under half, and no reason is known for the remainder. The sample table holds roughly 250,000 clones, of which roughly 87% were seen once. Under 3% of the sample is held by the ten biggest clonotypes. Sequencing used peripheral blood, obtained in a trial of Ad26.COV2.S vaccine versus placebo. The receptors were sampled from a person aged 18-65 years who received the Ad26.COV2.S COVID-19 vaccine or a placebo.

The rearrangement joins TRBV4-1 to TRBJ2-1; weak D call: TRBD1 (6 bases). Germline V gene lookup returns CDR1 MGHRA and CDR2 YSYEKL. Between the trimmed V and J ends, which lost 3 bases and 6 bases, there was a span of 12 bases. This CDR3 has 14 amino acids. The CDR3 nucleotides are TGCGCCAGCAGCCAGACCGGGACAATCAATGAGCAGTTCTTC. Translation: CASSQTGTINEQFF.

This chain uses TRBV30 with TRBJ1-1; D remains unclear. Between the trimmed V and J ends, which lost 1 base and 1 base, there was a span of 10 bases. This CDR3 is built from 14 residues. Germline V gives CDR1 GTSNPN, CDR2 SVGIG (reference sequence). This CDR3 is CAWSEYRRNTEAFF. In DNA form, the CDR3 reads TGTGCCTGGAGTGAGTATCGGAGGAACACTGAAGCTTTCTTT.

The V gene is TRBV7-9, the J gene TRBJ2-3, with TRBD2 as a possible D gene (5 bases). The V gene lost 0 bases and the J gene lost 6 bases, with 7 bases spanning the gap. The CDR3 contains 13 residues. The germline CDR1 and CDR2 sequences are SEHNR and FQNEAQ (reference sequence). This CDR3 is CASSLAAVDTQYF. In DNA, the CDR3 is TGTGCCAGCAGCTTAGCAGCGGTGGATACGCAGTATTTT.

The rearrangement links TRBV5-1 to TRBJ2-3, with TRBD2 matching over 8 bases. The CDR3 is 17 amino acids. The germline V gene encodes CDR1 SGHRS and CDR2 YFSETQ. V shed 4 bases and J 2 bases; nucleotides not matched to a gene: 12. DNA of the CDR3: TGCGCCAGCAGCCTAGTCGGCGGGGGGAAAAACACAGATACGCAGTATTTT. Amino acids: CASSLVGGGKNTDTQYF.

CDR3 loop: CASSIGTGGKLFF. For the CDR3, the DNA is TGTGCCAGTAGTATTGGGACAGGGGGAAAACTGTTTTTT. The V call is TRBV19, the J call TRBJ1-4; 11 bases align to TRBD1. Unmatched junction bases numbered 1, after V lost 3 bases and J lost 10 bases. Germline V lookup: CDR1 LNHDA, CDR2 SQIVND (reference sequence). CDR3 size: 13 residues.

CDR3 sequence reads: CASSLLKAGKSYEQYF. The CDR3 DNA reads TGTGCCAGCAGTCTCCTGAAAGCGGGGAAATCCTACGAGCAGTACTTC. The chain is built from TRBV6-2 or TRBV6-3 and TRBJ2-7; 7 bases are a match to TRBD2. Germline V CDR1 and CDR2: MNHEY, SVGEGT. Unmatched junction bases numbered 11, after V lost 5 bases and J lost 1 base. The CDR3 contains 16 residues.

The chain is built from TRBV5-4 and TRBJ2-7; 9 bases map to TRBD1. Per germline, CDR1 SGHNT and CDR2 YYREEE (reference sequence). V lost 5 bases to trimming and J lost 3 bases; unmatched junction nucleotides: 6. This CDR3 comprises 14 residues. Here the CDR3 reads CASSPGTGFYEQYF. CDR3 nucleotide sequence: TGTGCCAGCAGTCCCGGGACAGGGTTCTACGAGCAGTACTTC.

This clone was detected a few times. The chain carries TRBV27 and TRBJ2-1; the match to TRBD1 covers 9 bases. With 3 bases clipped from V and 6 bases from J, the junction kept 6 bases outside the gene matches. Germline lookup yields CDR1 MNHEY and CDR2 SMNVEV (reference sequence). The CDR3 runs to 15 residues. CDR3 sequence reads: CASSFLQGAANEQFF. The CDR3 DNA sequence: TGTGCCAGCAGTTTTTTACAGGGGGCTGCCAATGAGCAGTTCTTC.

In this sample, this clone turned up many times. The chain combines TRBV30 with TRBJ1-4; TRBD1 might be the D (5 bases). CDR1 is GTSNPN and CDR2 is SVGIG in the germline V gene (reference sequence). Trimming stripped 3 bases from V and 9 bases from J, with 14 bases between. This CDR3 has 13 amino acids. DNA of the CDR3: TGTGCCTGGAGGCTCGAGGGGTCCAAAAAACTGTTTTTT. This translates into CAWRLEGSKKLFF.

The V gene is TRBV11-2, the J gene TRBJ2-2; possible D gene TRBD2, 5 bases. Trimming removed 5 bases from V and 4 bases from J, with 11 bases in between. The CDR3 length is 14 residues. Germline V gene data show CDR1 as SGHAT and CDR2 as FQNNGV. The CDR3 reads CASSPDRGTGELFF. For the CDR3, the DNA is TGTGCCAGCAGCCCAGACCGGGGCACCGGGGAGCTGTTTTTT.

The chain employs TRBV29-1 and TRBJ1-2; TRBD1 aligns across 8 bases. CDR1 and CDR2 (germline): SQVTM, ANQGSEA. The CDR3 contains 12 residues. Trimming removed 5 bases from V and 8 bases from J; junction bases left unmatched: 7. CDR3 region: CSVRQGHGGYTF. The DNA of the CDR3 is TGCAGCGTTCGACAGGGGCACGGGGGCTACACCTTC. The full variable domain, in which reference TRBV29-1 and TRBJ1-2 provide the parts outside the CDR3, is SAVISQKPSRDICQRGTSLTIQCQVDSQVTMMFWYRQQPGQSLTLIATANQGSEATYESGFVIDKFPISRPNLTFSTLTVSNMSPEDSSIYLCSVRQGHGGYTFGSGTRLTVV.

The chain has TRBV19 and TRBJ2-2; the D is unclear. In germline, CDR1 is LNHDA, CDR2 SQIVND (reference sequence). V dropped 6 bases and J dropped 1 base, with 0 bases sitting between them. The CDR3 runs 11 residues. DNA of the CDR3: TGTGCCAGTAGGAACACCGGGGAGCTGTTTTTT. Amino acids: CASRNTGELFF.

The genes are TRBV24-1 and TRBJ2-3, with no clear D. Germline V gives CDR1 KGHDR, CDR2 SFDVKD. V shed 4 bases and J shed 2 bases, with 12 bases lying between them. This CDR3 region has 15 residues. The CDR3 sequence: CATSDEPGYTDTQYF. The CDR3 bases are TGTGCCACCAGTGACGAGCCGGGCTACACAGATACGCAGTATTTT.

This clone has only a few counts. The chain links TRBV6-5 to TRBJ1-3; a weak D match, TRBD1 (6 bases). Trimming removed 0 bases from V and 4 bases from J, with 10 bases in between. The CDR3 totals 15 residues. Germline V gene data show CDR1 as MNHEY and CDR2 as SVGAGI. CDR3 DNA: TGTGCCAGCAGTTACTCCAGGGGCTGGGGAAACACCATATATTTT. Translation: CASSYSRGWGNTIYF.

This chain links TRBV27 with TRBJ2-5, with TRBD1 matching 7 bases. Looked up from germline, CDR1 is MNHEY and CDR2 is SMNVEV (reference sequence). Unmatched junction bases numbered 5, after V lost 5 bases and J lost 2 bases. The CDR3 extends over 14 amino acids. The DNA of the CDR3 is TGTGCCAGCAGTAGGGACAGTTCACAAGAGACCCAGTACTTC. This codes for CASSRDSSQETQYF.

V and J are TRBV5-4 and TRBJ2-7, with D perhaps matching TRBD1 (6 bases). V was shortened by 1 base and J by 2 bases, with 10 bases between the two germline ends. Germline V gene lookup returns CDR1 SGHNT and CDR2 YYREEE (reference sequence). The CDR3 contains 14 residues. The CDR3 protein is CASSLPGQPYEQYF. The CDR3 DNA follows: TGTGCCAGCAGCTTGCCCGGACAGCCCTACGAGCAGTACTTC.

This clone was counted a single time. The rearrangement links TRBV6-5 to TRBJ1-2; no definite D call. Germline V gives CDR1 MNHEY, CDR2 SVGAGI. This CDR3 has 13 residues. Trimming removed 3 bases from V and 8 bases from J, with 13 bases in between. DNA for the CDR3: TGTGCCAGCAGTTATACGGGCGTAGGAGGCTACACCTTC. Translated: CASSYTGVGGYTF.

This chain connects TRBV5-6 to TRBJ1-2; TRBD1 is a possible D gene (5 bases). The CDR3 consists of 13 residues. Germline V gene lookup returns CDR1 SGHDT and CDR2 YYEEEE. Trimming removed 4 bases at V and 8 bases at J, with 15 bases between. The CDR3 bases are TGTGCCAGCAGCCCATGGACAAGGAACGGCTACACCTTC. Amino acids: CASSPWTRNGYTF.